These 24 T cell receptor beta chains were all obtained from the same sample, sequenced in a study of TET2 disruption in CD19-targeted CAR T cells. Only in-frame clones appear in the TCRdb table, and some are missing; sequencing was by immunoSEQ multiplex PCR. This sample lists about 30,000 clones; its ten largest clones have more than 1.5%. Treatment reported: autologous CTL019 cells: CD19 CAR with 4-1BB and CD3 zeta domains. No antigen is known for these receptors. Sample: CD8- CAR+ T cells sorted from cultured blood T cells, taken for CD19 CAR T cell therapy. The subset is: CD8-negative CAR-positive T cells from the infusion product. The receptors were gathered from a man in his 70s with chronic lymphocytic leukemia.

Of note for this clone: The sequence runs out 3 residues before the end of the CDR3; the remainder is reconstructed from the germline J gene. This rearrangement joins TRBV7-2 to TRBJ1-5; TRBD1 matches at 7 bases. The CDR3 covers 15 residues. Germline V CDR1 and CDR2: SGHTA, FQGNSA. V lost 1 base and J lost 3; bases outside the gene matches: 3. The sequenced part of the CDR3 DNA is TGTGCCAGCAGCTTAGGACAGGGCTTCAATCAGCCC. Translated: CASSLGQGFNQP. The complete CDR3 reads CASSLGQGFNQPQHF.

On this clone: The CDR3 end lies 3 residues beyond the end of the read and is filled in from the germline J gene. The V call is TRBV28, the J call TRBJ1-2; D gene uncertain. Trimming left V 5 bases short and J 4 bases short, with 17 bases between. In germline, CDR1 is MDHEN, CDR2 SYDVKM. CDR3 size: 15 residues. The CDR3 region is CASSPPPGRGYGYTF. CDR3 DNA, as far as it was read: TGTGCCAGCAGTCCCCCCCCCGGACGGGGCTATGGC.

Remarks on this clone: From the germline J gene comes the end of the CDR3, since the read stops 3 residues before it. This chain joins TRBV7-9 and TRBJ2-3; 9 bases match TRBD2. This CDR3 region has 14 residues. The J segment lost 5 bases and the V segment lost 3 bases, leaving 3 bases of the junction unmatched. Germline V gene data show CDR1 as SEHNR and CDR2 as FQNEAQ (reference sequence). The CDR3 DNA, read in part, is TGTGCCAGCAGCTTCGGTAGCGGGGGAGATACG. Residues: CASSFGSGGDT. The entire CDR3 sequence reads CASSFGSGGDTQYF. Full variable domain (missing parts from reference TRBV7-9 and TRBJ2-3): DTGVSQNPRHKITKRGQNVTFRCDPISEHNRLYWYRQTLGQGPEFLTYFQNEAQLEKSRLLSDRFSAERPKGSFSTLEIQRTEQGDSAMYLCASSFGSGGDTQYFGPGTRLTVL.

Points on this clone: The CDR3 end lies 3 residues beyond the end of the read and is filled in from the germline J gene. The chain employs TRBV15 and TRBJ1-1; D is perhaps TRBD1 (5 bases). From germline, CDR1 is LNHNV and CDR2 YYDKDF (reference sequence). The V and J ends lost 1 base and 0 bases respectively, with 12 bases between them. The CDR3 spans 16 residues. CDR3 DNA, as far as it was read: TGTGCCACCAGCAGAGGAAGGACAACCCTGAACACTGAA. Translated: CATSRGRTTLNTE. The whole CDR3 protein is CATSRGRTTLNTEAFF.

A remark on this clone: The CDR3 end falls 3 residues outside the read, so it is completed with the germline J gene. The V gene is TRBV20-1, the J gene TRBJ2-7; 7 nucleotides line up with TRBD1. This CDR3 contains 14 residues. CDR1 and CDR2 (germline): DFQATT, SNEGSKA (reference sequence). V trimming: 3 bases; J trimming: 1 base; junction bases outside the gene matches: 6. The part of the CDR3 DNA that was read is TGCAGTGCTAGCAGGGGGAGTGGTTCCTACGAG. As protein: CSASRGSGSYE. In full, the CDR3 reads CSASRGSGSYEQYF.

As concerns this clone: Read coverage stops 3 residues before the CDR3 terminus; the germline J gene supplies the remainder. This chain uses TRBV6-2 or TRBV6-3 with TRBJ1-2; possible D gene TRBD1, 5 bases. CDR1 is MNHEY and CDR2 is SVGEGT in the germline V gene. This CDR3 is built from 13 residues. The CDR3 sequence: CASARGGERGYTF. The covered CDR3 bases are TGTGCCAGCGCTCGGGGGGGGGAGCGCGGC.

CDR3: CSAWSRGGNQPQHF. Partial CDR3 DNA: TGCAGTGCCTGGTCCAGGGGAGGCAATCAGCCC. The gene calls are TRBV20-1 and TRBJ1-5; possible D gene TRBD1, 6 bases. From the germline J gene comes the end of the CDR3, since the read stops 3 residues before it. The CDR3 sequence is 14 residues long. V lost 6 bases and J 2 bases, leaving 14 bases between the germline ends. The germline gives CDR1 DFQATT, CDR2 SNEGSKA (reference sequence).

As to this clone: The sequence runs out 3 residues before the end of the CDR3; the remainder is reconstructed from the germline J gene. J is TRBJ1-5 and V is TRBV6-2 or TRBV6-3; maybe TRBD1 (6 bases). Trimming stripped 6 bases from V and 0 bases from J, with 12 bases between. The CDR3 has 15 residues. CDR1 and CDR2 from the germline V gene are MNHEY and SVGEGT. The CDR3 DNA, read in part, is TGTGCCAGCAGCCGAGGAGGGGGTAGCAATCAGCCC. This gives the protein CASSRGGGSNQP. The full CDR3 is CASSRGGGSNQPQHF.

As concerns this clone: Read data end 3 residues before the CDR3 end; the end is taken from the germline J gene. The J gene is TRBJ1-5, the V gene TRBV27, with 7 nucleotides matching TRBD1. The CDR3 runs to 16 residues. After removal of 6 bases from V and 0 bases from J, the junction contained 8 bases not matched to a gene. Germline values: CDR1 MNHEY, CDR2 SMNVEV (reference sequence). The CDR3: CASRDRSVNSNQPQHF. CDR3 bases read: TGTGCCAGCAGGGACAGGAGCGTAAATAGCAATCAGCCC.

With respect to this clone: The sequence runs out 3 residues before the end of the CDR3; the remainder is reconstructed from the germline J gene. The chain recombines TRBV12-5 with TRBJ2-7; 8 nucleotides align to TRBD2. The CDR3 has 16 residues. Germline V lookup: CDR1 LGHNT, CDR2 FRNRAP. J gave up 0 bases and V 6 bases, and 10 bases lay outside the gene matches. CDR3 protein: CASGPSGLLSSYEQYF. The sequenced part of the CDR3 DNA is TGTGCTAGTGGGCCTAGCGGGTTGTTGAGCTCCTACGAG.

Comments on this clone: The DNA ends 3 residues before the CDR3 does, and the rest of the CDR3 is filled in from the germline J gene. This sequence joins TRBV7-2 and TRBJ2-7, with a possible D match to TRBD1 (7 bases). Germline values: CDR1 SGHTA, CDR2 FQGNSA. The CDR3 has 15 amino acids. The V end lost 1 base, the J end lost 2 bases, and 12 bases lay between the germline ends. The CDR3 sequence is CASSLGQGGAYEQYF. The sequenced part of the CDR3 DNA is TGTGCCAGCAGCTTAGGCCAGGGGGGTGCCTACGAG.

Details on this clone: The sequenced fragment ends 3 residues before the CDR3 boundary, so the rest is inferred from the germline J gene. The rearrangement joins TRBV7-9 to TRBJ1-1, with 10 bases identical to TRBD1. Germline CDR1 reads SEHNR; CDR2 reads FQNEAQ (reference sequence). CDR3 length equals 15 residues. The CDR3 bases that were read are TGTGCCAGCAGCCGGGGACAGGGGAGAGATGAAAAA. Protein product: CASSRGQGRDEK. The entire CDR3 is CASSRGQGRDEKAFF. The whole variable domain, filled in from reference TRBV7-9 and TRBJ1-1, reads DTGVSQNPRHKITKRGQNVTFRCDPISEHNRLYWYRQTLGQGPEFLTYFQNEAQLEKSRLLSDRFSAERPKGSFSTLEIQRTEQGDSAMYLCASSRGQGRDEKAFFGQGTRLTVV.

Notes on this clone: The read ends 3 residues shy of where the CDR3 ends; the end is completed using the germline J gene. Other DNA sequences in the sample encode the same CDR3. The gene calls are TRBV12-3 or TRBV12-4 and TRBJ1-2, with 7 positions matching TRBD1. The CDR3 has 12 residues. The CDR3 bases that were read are TGTGCCAGCAACTTGGGACAGAGCGGC. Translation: CASNLGQSG. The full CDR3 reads CASNLGQSGYTF.

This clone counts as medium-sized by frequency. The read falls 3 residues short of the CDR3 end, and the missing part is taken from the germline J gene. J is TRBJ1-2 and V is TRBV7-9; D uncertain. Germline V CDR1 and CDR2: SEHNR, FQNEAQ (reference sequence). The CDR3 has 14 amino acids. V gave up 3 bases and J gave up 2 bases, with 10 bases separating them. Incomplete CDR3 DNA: TGTGCCAGCAGCTTTCCTCCTACCAACTATGGC. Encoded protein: CASSFPPTNYG. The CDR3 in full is CASSFPPTNYGYTF.

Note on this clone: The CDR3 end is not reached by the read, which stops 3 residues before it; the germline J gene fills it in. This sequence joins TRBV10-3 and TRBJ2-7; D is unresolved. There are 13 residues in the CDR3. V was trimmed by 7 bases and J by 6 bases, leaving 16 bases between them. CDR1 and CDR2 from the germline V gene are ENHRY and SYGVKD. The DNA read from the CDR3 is TGTGCCATCATGGCGGAACAATTAGCCGAG. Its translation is CAIMAEQLAE. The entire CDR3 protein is CAIMAEQLAEQYF.

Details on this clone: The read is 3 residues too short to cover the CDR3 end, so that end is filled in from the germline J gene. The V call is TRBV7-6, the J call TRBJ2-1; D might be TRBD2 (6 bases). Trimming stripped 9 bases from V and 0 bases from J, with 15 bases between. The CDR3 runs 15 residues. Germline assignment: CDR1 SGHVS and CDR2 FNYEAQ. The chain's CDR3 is CASRAGTNSYNEQFF. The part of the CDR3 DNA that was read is TGTGCCAGTAGGGCGGGGACCAACTCCTACAATGAG.

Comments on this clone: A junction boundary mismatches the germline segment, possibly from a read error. The sequenced part of the CDR3 DNA is TGCGCCAGCAGCCAAGGGGGGCGGGGGGGCGCTGAGACC. Protein sequence: CASSQGGRGGAET. The full CDR3 is CASSQGGRGGAETQYF. The V gene is TRBV4-2, the J gene TRBJ2-5; 9 bases fit TRBD2. The read falls 3 residues short of the CDR3 end, and the missing part is taken from the germline J gene. This CDR3 has 16 amino acids. Germline lookup yields CDR1 LGHNA and CDR2 YNFKEQ.

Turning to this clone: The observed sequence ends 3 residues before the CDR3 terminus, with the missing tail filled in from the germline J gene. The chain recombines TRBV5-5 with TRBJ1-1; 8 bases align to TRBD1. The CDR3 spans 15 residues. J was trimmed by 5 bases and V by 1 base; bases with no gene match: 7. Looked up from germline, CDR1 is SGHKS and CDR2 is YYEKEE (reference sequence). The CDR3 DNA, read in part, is TGTGCCAGCAGCTTGACAGGGGGTTCAGGAACTGAA. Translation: CASSLTGGSGTE. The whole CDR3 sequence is CASSLTGGSGTEAFF.

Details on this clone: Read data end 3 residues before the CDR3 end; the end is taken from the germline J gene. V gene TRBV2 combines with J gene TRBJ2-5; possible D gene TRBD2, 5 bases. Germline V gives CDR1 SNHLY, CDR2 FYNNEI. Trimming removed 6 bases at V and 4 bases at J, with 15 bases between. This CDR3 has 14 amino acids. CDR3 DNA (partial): TGTGCCAGCAGGGCCTCTGAGGGCCCAGAGACC. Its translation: CASRASEGPET. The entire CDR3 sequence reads CASRASEGPETQYF.

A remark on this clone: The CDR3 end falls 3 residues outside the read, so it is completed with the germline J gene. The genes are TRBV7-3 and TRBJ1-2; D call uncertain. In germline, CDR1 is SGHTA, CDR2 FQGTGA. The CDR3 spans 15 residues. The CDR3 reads CASSRSLTSTDTYTF. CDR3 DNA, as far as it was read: TGTGCCAGCAGCCGAAGCCTTACCAGCACAGATACC.

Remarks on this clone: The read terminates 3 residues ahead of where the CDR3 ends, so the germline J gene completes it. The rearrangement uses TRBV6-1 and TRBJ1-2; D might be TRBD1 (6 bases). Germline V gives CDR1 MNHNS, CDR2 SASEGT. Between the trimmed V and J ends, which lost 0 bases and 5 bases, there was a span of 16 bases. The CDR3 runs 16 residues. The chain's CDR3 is CASSEAYGTRGYGYTF. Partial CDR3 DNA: TGTGCCAGCAGTGAAGCTTATGGGACAAGAGGATATGGC.

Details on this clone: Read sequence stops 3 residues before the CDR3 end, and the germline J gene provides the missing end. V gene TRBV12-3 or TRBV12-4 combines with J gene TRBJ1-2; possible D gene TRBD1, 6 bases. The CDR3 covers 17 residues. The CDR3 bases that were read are TGTGCCAGCAGTCCCTACCCCCTCCAAACAGGGCGGAAGGGC. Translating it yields CASSPYPLQTGRKG. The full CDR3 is CASSPYPLQTGRKGYTF.

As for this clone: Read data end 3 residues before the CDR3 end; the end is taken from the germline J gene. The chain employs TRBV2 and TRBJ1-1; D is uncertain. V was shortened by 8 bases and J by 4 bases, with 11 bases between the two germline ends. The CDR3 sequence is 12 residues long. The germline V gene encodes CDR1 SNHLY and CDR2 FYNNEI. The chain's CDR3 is CASGSRVTEAFF. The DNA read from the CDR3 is TGTGCCAGCGGGTCAAGGGTCACTGAA.

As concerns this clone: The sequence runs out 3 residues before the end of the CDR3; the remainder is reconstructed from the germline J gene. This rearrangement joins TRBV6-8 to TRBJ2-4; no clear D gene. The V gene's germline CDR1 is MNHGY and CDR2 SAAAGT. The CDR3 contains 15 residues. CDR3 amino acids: CASSYRPKLNYGQYF. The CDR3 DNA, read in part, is TGTGCCAGCAGTTACCGACCTAAGCTCAACTATGGT.